These 18 T cell receptor beta chains originate from one sample sequenced in a study of blood T cell repertoires in COVID-19. TCRdb's table, derived via immunoSEQ multiplex PCR, lists solely in-frame clones and lacks some. The table records about 57,000 clones, about nine tenths of them present only once. The specimen was peripheral blood. The receptors derive from a woman over 75 with COVID-19, enrolled during active disease.

The chain employs TRBV10-3 and TRBJ2-6; no clear D. CDR1 and CDR2 (germline): ENHRY, SYGVKD. CDR3 length: 13 residues. V dropped 6 bases and J dropped 2 bases, with 5 bases sitting between them. This CDR3 reads CAISLPGANVLTF. DNA of the CDR3: TGTGCCATCAGCCTCCCTGGGGCCAACGTCCTGACTTTC.

The CDR3 DNA is TGTGCCAGCAGCATCAGACAGGGGACCGCTGAAGCTTTCTTT. Translated, it gives CASSIRQGTAEAFF. The V and J genes are TRBV7-9 and TRBJ1-1; 8 positions match TRBD1. Trimming removed 5 bases from V and 6 bases from J; junction bases left unmatched: 8. Germline CDR1 is SEHNR and CDR2 is FQNEAQ (reference sequence). The CDR3 has 14 amino acids. Supplemented by reference TRBV7-9 and TRBJ1-1, the full variable domain reads DTGVSQNPRHKITKRGQNVTFRCDPISEHNRLYWYRQTLGQGPEFLTYFQNEAQLEKSRLLSDRFSAERPKGSFSTLEIQRTEQGDSAMYLCASSIRQGTAEAFFGQGTRLTVV.

The chain uses TRBV3-1 (or the pseudogene TRBV3-2) and TRBJ1-2; D is perhaps TRBD1 (6 bases). Trimming cost V 0 bases and J 6 bases, with 17 bases left between them. The CDR3 consists of 16 residues. Germline assignment: CDR1 LGHDT and CDR2 YNNKEL (reference sequence). CDR3 loop: CASSQDKTGLTHGYTF. The CDR3 DNA is TGTGCCAGCAGCCAAGATAAAACAGGGCTCACCCATGGCTACACCTTC.

This rearrangement joins TRBV7-9 to TRBJ2-1; 8 bases align to TRBD2. After removal of 3 bases from V and 7 bases from J, the junction contained 5 bases not matched to a gene. The CDR3 has 14 residues. Germline-derived CDR1 and CDR2 are SEHNR and FQNEAQ (reference sequence). CDR3 residues: CASSLRTSKNEQFF. CDR3 bases: TGTGCCAGCAGCTTGAGGACTAGCAAGAATGAGCAGTTCTTC.

The chain couples TRBV7-2 to TRBJ2-5; 8 bases line up with TRBD1. Germline V CDR1 and CDR2: SGHTA, FQGNSA. There are 14 residues in the CDR3. V trimming: 1 base; J trimming: 5 bases; junction bases outside the gene matches: 3. The CDR3 DNA sequence: TGTGCCAGCAGCTTAGACAGGGGGTCTGAGACCCAGTACTTC. Translation gives CASSLDRGSETQYF.

The rearrangement links TRBV15 to TRBJ2-5; 7 positions match TRBD1. This CDR3 comprises 15 residues. The V segment lost 2 bases and the J segment 1 base; nucleotides outside the gene matches: 4. Germline CDR1 and CDR2: LNHNV and YYDKDF (reference sequence). CDR3: CATSRRTGFQETQYF. The CDR3 DNA reads TGTGCCACCAGCAGACGGACAGGATTCCAAGAGACCCAGTACTTC.

Only a few counts were recorded for this clone. The rearrangement links TRBV4-1 to TRBJ1-1; 10 positions match TRBD1. The CDR3 runs 14 residues. CDR1 and CDR2 (germline): MGHRA, YSYEKL. The ends lost 6 bases at V and 5 bases at J; junction bases unmatched: 6. CDR3 nucleotide sequence: TGCGCCAGCAGGCTGGGACAGGGGAGGACTGAAGCTTTCTTT. It yields the protein CASRLGQGRTEAFF.

This chain connects TRBV19 to TRBJ1-2; 7 bases are a match to TRBD1. Germline-derived CDR1 and CDR2 are LNHDA and SQIVND (reference sequence). V lost 4 bases to trimming and J lost 8 bases; unmatched junction nucleotides: 7. The CDR3 sequence is 13 residues long. CDR3 nucleotide sequence: TGTGCCAGTAGTACCGGACAGGTGAGGGGCTACACCTTC. Its protein product is CASSTGQVRGYTF.

The genes are TRBV11-3 and TRBJ2-5; 7 bases line up with TRBD1. Germline assignment: CDR1 SGHNT and CDR2 YENEEA. The CDR3 runs 14 residues. V was pared by 4 bases and J by 7 bases, with 9 bases of the junction left unmatched. CDR3 nucleotides: TGTGCCAGCAGCTACGACAGGGACCGAGGGACCCAGTACTTC. Translated, it gives CASSYDRDRGTQYF. The full variable domain, rest sourced from reference TRBV11-3 and TRBJ2-5, is EAGVVQSPRYKIIEKKQPVAFWCNPISGHNTLYWYLQNLGQGPELLIRYENEEAVDDSQLPKDRFSAERLKGVDSTLKIQPAELGDSAVYLCASSYDRDRGTQYFGPGTRLLVL.

V is TRBV4-2 and J is TRBJ2-4; D is ambiguous. V was cut by 0 bases and J by 0 bases, with 9 bases left in between. This CDR3 has 16 amino acids. Germline CDR1 is LGHNA and CDR2 is YNFKEQ. CDR3 loop: CASSQDRELAKNIQYF. CDR3 in DNA: TGTGCCAGCAGCCAAGATAGAGAACTAGCCAAAAACATTCAGTACTTC.

The V gene is TRBV6-6, the J gene TRBJ1-1; D perhaps matches TRBD1 (6 bases). The V end was cut by 0 bases, the J end by 4 bases, with 12 bases between. CDR1 is MNHNY and CDR2 is SVGAGI in the germline V gene (reference sequence). The CDR3 sequence is 15 residues long. The CDR3 DNA follows: TGTGCCAGCAGTTACTCGGTCCAGGGGTCCACTGAAGCTTTCTTT. It codes for CASSYSVQGSTEAFF.

This clone turned up a few times. The chain's CDR3 is CASSSRGELAFF. The CDR3 DNA follows: TGTGCCAGCAGCTCTCGGGGTGAACTAGCTTTCTTT. This chain connects TRBV7-2 to TRBJ1-1; the D is unclear. The germline CDR1 and CDR2 sequences are SGHTA and FQGNSA. Trimming stripped 4 bases from V and 10 bases from J, with 13 bases between. The CDR3 is 12 amino acids.

The chain links TRBV15 to TRBJ1-2; unclear D gene. The length of the CDR3 is 14 residues. Trimming cost V 8 bases and J 2 bases, with 15 bases left between them. The V gene's germline CDR1 is LNHNV and CDR2 YYDKDF (reference sequence). The CDR3 DNA is TGTGCCACCCGTATGGACGGGGTCAACTATGGCTACACCTTC. Its translation: CATRMDGVNYGYTF.

V usage is TRBV9 and J usage is TRBJ2-7; TRBD2 aligns across 15 bases. The CDR3 runs 17 residues. Germline V lookup: CDR1 SGDLS, CDR2 YYNGEE. The J segment lost 2 bases and the V segment lost 4 bases, leaving 7 bases of the junction unmatched. CDR3 region: CASSRTSGGAGTYEQYF. The CDR3 bases are TGTGCCAGCAGCCGGACTAGCGGGGGGGCCGGTACCTACGAGCAGTACTTC.

The J gene is TRBJ2-7, the V gene TRBV6-5; D remains unclear. Germline CDR1 is MNHEY and CDR2 is SVGAGI. CDR3 size: 13 residues. Trimming shortened V by 2 bases and J by 6 bases, and 11 bases separated the two germline ends. The CDR3 DNA follows: TGTGCCAGCAGTTACGTTTCGGGTTCCGAGCAGTACTTC. It encodes CASSYVSGSEQYF.

The chain joins TRBV5-1 to TRBJ2-3; TRBD2 might be the D (5 bases). The CDR3 sequence is 12 residues long. Germline CDR1 and CDR2: SGHRS and YFSETQ. V shed 2 bases and J shed 5 bases, with 6 bases lying between them. The CDR3, as DNA: TGCGCCAGCAGCTTAGCGGAAGATACGCAGTATTTT. Protein sequence: CASSLAEDTQYF.

V and J are TRBV6-5 and TRBJ1-5; 8 bases are a match to TRBD1. V shed 8 bases, J shed 6 bases, and the junction held 3 bases outside the gene matches. CDR3 length: 12 amino acids. Per the germline V gene, CDR1 is MNHEY and CDR2 is SVGAGI. Here the CDR3 reads CASGQGTQPQHF. The CDR3 region has the DNA TGTGCCAGCGGACAGGGAACTCAGCCCCAGCATTTT.

This clone was seen just once. The chain employs TRBV5-5 and TRBJ2-7; TRBD1 matches at 9 bases. Germline V gene lookup returns CDR1 SGHKS and CDR2 YYEKEE (reference sequence). Unmatched junction bases numbered 4, after V lost 0 bases and J lost 0 bases. This CDR3 comprises 16 residues. Here the CDR3 DNA reads TGTGCCAGCAGCTTGGAGCCGGGACAGGGCTCCTACGAGCAGTACTTC. This translates into CASSLEPGQGSYEQYF. Using reference TRBV5-5 and TRBJ2-7 for the parts outside the CDR3, the full variable domain is DAGVTQSPTHLIKTRGQQVTLRCSPISGHKSVSWYQQVLGQGPQFIFQYYEKEERGRGNFPDRFSARQFPNYSSELNVNALLLGDSALYLCASSLEPGQGSYEQYFGPGTRLTVT.